This T cell receptor beta chain was sequenced for a study of blood T cell repertoires in COVID-19. The wider study: The United States, Italy and Spain supplied acute and convalescent COVID-19 samples. PBMCs, B-cell-depleted T cells, or T cells provided the cDNA or gDNA that made up the material.

Losses at the gene ends were 2 bases for V and 2 bases for J; bases not matched to a gene: 12. The germline gives CDR1 MNHEY, CDR2 SVGEGT. The CDR3 runs 17 residues. How the authors handled the data: The authors estimated nucleated cell counts from reference gene primer amplification. Repertoires were generated with immunoSEQ multiplex PCR, while TCRdb's copy carries only in-frame clones and drops some. V and J calls plus clone size are reproduced from that table; the DNA served to infer D and trimming. This table has roughly 180,000 clones, approximately 86% appearing once. The rearrangement uses TRBV6-2 or TRBV6-3 and TRBJ2-7; 7 nucleotides agree with TRBD1. The sequence came from a man between 65 and 85 years old with active or convalescent COVID-19. Sequences were obtained from peripheral blood. The CDR3 DNA reads TGTGCCAGCAGTTACGGTCGGAGTGGGACAGCCCCCTACGAGCAGTACTTC. This sequence encodes CASSYGRSGTAPYEQYF.